This T cell receptor (beta chain) stems from a study of Graves' ophthalmopathy and Graves' hyperthyroidism (dated by TCRdb to the late 2010s). At the level of the whole study: Peripheral blood was collected at initial diagnosis, before any treatment. The study used signatures of the TCR beta repertoire to tell Graves' ophthalmopathy apart from Graves' hyperthyroidism and to predict which patients would progress to ophthalmopathy. In total, 135 blood samples were TCR-sequenced: around 42 ophthalmopathy, around 75 hyperthyroidism and approximately 17 hyperthyroidism-to-ophthalmopathy patients. To explore V-J signatures that separate ophthalmopathy from hyperthyroidism, a discovery set of 100 patients was enrolled, consisting of fewer than 45 with ophthalmopathy and about 60 with stable hyperthyroidism. The independent validation cohort included about 19 hyperthyroidism patients plus 17 patients who later progressed from hyperthyroidism to ophthalmopathy. In roughly 6 hyperthyroidism patients, T-cell repertoires of thyroid tissue and blood were compared. Once sampling was done, hyperthyroidism patients were given methimazole at a starting dose of 30 mg daily, while ophthalmopathy patients were given high-dose intravenous methylprednisolone.

Overall study outcomes, separate from this receptor: In cross-validation, the 13-signature model distinguished ophthalmopathy from stable hyperthyroidism with 85% to 90% sensitivity and around 81% specificity, and in the test set the corresponding values were around 80% and 75%. In validation, the model predicted ophthalmopathy progression with about 71% sensitivity and around 72% specificity; more than ten predicted patients were CT-confirmed with GO in a median of approximately six months. Sample size was not predetermined statistically, and investigators were not blinded to group allocation. Most expanded thyroid clonotypes with a frequency above 0.001 also appeared in blood, which suggests that blood repertoires may reflect the immune response in the thyroid.

On this clonotype: This receptor's antigen is unknown. No qualities accompany the bases; no much larger clone lies one base away.

V and J are trimmed by 5 bases and 5 bases, and the gene matches miss 9 bases of the junction. CDR1 and CDR2, looked up from the germline V gene, are MRHNA and SNTAGT. The CDR3 measures 16 amino acids from cysteine to phenylalanine. Just the 48-base CDR3 DNA is kept, in frame starting at base 1. The ophthalmopathy patients had moderately to severely active disease, with a Clinical Activity Score of 3 or higher, a NOSPECS grade of 4 or higher, and a disease duration of less than 3 months. Patients with other autoimmune diseases, uncontrolled infections, pregnancy or lactation were excluded. Diagnosis relied on clinical symptoms, serum thyroxine, TRAb, thyroid ultrasound and orbital computed tomography. Using Ficoll-Paque density gradient centrifugation, PBMCs were isolated from 9 to 10 ml of fresh peripheral blood. Trizol reagent was used to extract the total RNA, and its quality was then checked on an Agilent 2100 Bioanalyzer.

TCR beta CDR3 regions were amplified from RNA transcripts for repertoire sequencing. The first round was an RT-PCR using HTBI primers with the Qiagen OneStep RT-PCR kit, and this first round was followed by a second-round multiplex PCR, then size selection and purification. Sequencing of the libraries was carried out on an Illumina HiSeq2000 in paired-end mode with 100 bp reads. The original methods were these. Reads were processed with SOAPnuke, discarding reads with adapters, uncalled bases, mean Phred below 15, or no exact constant-primer or identifier match. High-quality paired reads were merged with COPE v1.2.5. Unique nucleotide sequences were defined as clonotypes and aligned to IMGT TRB V, D and J references using MiTCR v1.1. Only V-J combinations with frequency above 0.0001 were analysed, covering around 99% of repertoires. For each V-J combination, a TCR clonal expansion and chaos score was defined as F50 clonal expansion divided by the chaos observed in the TCRdist matrix. Welch's t-statistics and random forest were used to reduce features to about 14 V-J combinations, which were fed into a naive Bayes classifier. Thyroid-blood repertoire similarity was quantified with the Morisita-Horn index. TCRdb reran the public reads through fastp at Q25 and MiXCR, keeping productive beta chains. CDR3 protein sequences are deduplicated, and each keeps its most common genes and DNA. The V and J calls shown here were made by TCRdb, not taken from the authors' results. For this sample there are tens of thousands of distinct CDR3 sequences; around half appear just once. Around 23% of the sample comes from the top ten.

The sequenced material came from peripheral blood. The rearrangement combines TRBV6-4 with TRBJ1-6, with TRBD1 matching 7 junction bases. This TCR derives from an adult man with Graves' ophthalmopathy. The CDR3 corresponds to CASSRLGTDNNSPLHF. The DNA reads TGTGCCAGCAGTAGACTTGGGACAGACAATAATTCACCCCTCCACTTT.